The 14 T cell receptor beta chains listed next were all sequenced from one sample in a study of blood T cell repertoires in COVID-19. Clones were sequenced by immunoSEQ multiplex PCR, and TCRdb holds only the in-frame ones, with some missing. In the table there are roughly 380,000 clones, 85% of which are singletons. Material: peripheral blood. The receptors originated from a woman aged 18-35 years with acute or convalescent COVID-19.

The chain joins TRBV3-1 (or the pseudogene TRBV3-2) to TRBJ2-1; TRBD2 agrees at 9 bases. CDR3 length: 15 amino acids. Per the germline V gene, CDR1 is LGHDT and CDR2 is YNNKEL (reference sequence). V lost 1 base, J lost 8 bases, and 6 bases stayed unmatched. In DNA, the CDR3 is TGTGCCAGCAGCCAAGCGAGCGGGGGGCCCGATGAGCAGTTCTTC. It encodes CASSQASGGPDEQFF.

The V and J genes are TRBV9 and TRBJ2-7; the match to TRBD1 covers 10 bases. CDR1 is SGDLS and CDR2 is YYNGEE in the germline V gene. This CDR3 has 16 amino acids. V shed 4 bases and J 2 bases; nucleotides not matched to a gene: 9. This CDR3 is CASSLTPGQGTYEQYF. The CDR3 region has the DNA TGTGCCAGCAGCCTGACCCCGGGACAGGGGACCTACGAGCAGTACTTC.

V usage is TRBV9 and J usage is TRBJ2-3; TRBD1 is a possible D gene (5 bases). Trimming shortened V by 0 bases and J by 4 bases, and 12 bases separated the two germline ends. Germline assignment: CDR1 SGDLS and CDR2 YYNGEE. The CDR3 is made up of 15 amino acids. The CDR3 loop reads CASSVAGAGADTQYF. The CDR3 coding sequence is TGTGCCAGCAGCGTAGCTGGGGCTGGAGCAGATACGCAGTATTTT.

The chain recombines TRBV6-1 with TRBJ1-6; unclear D gene. In germline, CDR1 is MNHNS, CDR2 SASEGT. The CDR3 is 12 residues long. V lost 1 base to trimming and J lost 12 bases, with 7 bases between them. CDR3 loop: CASSEGVKPLHF. CDR3 in DNA: TGTGCCAGCAGTGAAGGAGTAAAACCCCTCCACTTT.

V and J are TRBV6-6 and TRBJ2-7, with 7 bases identical to TRBD1. Germline CDR1 is MNHNY and CDR2 is SVGAGI (reference sequence). The CDR3 is 16 amino acids. Unmatched junction bases numbered 12, after V lost 4 bases and J lost 3 bases. CDR3 loop: CASSFPQGKNYYEQYF. The CDR3 nucleotides read TGTGCCAGCAGTTTCCCACAGGGGAAAAATTACTACGAGCAGTACTTC.

A single count supports this clone. The chain has TRBV28 and TRBJ2-7, with 8 positions matching TRBD1. The V segment lost 3 bases and the J segment 3 bases; nucleotides outside the gene matches: 7. The CDR3 is 15 amino acids. Germline values: CDR1 MDHEN, CDR2 SYDVKM. CDR3: CASSFQSGGYYEQYF. Here the CDR3 DNA reads TGTGCCAGCAGTTTCCAATCAGGGGGCTACTACGAGCAGTACTTC.

The CDR3 nucleotides are TGTGCCACCAGTGACCAAAGACTAGACATCTACAATGAGCAGTTCTTC. Translation: CATSDQRLDIYNEQFF. The rearrangement links TRBV24-1 to TRBJ2-1, with D tentatively TRBD2 (6 bases). CDR3 size: 16 residues. In germline, CDR1 is KGHDR, CDR2 SFDVKD. The V gene lost 4 bases and the J gene lost 3 bases, with 15 bases spanning the gap.

The rearrangement links TRBV28 to TRBJ2-1; D call uncertain. The germline V gene has CDR1 MDHEN and CDR2 SYDVKM. This CDR3 spans 14 amino acids. Trimming took 5 bases from V and 4 from J, leaving 12 bases between them. CDR3 region: CASSGRQVYNEQFF. The CDR3 DNA reads TGTGCCAGCAGTGGAAGGCAGGTATACAATGAGCAGTTCTTC.

J is TRBJ1-2 and V is TRBV18, with 8 nucleotides matching TRBD1. V shed 0 bases and J 3 bases; nucleotides not matched to a gene: 3. The CDR3 contains 15 residues. The germline V gene encodes CDR1 KGHSH and CDR2 LQKENI. The CDR3 protein is CASSPPATGDYGYTF. The CDR3 DNA sequence: TGTGCCAGCTCACCACCGGCGACAGGGGACTATGGCTACACCTTC.

This chain links TRBV14 with TRBJ1-2, with D unclear. The germline V gene encodes CDR1 SGHDN and CDR2 FVKESK. The CDR3 has 13 residues. V was cut by 1 base and J by 8 bases, with 11 bases left in between. CDR3 sequence: CASSQVSGRGYTF. CDR3 bases: TGTGCCAGCAGCCAAGTGTCGGGGAGAGGCTACACCTTC.

This rearrangement joins TRBV7-3 to TRBJ2-4, with 9 bases matching TRBD1. Per germline, CDR1 SGHTA and CDR2 FQGTGA. The CDR3 spans 24 residues. V dropped 1 base and J dropped 3; count of bases not matched to a gene: 28. CDR3 nucleotides: TGTGCCAGCAGCTTAATACCTGGGACAGGGTTTGGCTCCAACAACTCCATTAGCAAAAACATTCAGTACTTC. It encodes CASSLIPGTGFGSNNSISKNIQYF.

V and J are TRBV11-2 and TRBJ1-3; 9 bases are shared with TRBD1. V gave up 6 bases and J gave up 0 bases; unmatched junction bases: 3. The CDR3 sequence is 15 residues long. The germline gives CDR1 SGHAT, CDR2 FQNNGV. The CDR3 is CASRQGARSGNTIYF. DNA of the CDR3: TGTGCCAGCAGACAGGGGGCCCGCTCTGGAAACACCATATATTTT.

This chain uses TRBV6-5 with TRBJ2-2, with 7 bases fitting TRBD1. The CDR3 contains 15 residues. V lost 2 bases, J lost 4 bases, and 4 bases stayed unmatched. Germline V gives CDR1 MNHEY, CDR2 SVGAGI. CDR3: CASSYEGAGTGELFF. CDR3 nucleotides: TGTGCCAGCAGTTACGAGGGGGCCGGCACCGGGGAGCTGTTTTTT.

This clone was recorded a few times. The chain combines TRBV14 with TRBJ1-2; TRBD1 might be the D (6 bases). Trimming removed 0 bases at V and 6 bases at J, with 8 bases between. Germline CDR1 and CDR2: SGHDN and FVKESK. The CDR3 contains 13 residues. The CDR3 bases are TGTGCCAGCAGCCAAGAACAGGGTCATGGCTACACCTTC. Amino acid sequence: CASSQEQGHGYTF.